This T cell receptor beta chain was captured in a study of T cell responses to AZD1222 COVID-19 vaccine (TCRdb year 2021). Regarding the complete study: A total of about 230 trial participants underwent TCR sequencing, of whom approximately 210 received two doses of AZD1222 and around 26 received two doses of the MenACWY control vaccine. Trial participants were enrolled into age subgroups of 18-55, 56-69 and 70-plus years, which contained approximately 150, 28 and 58 TCR-sequenced participants, respectively.

The sample's time point label, in plain terms: about 28 days (+/-7) after the second vaccine dose. AZD1222 recipients whose second dose came at about 4 weeks and those whose second dose came at about 12 weeks were combined into one group, since spike-specific TCR depth and breadth did not differ between the two schedules. Vaccinee samples were obtained from the UK trials COV001 and COV002, which included a single-blind randomized controlled phase 2/3 trial of AZD1222 (ChAdOx1 nCoV-19) in healthy adults. Trial participant PBMC samples were collected at day 0 and day 28 after the second dose for TCRbeta chain sequencing. Overall study outcomes, separate from this receptor: After two AZD1222 doses, both the breadth and the depth of spike-specific TCRs were significantly higher than at day 0 and than in MenACWY recipients. Participants were mostly white British and included more females than males, and it was suggested by the authors that clonal diversity may have been underestimated. Reportedly, almost half of the unique spike-specific TCRs recognized epitopes lying outside the regions that are mutated in the B.1.351 and B.1.1.7 variants. The whole spike protein was spanned by vaccine-associated CD4 TCRs, and dominant responses were seen in regions 160-218 and 743-854. The 56-69-year group was small, and its depth increase did not reach significance, likely because of low power. Because no day 14 peak-response samples were available, the repertoires could be characterized only after the peak T cell response. Conclusions about previously exposed vaccinees are limited, since just 5 or 6 AZD1222 recipients were seropositive for SARS-CoV-2 at baseline.

As for this clone: The antigen this receptor binds is unknown. No base quality information exists; no much larger clone differs at one position.

V loses 6 bases, J loses 6 bases, and the germline ends lie 14 bases apart. The germline V gene sets CDR1 to MNHEY and CDR2 to SVGEGT. The CDR3 runs 13 amino acids, cysteine and phenylalanine included. Kept here is only the CDR3 DNA, which spans 39 bases and is read in frame from base 1. The CDR3 regions of human TCRbeta chains were analyzed by immunosequencing. As for the original processing: TCRs in the repertoires were matched against a reference library of SARS-CoV-2-specific TCRs that had been generated with the MIRA antigen-specificity platform. Breadth was defined as the fraction of unique TCRs that were SARS-CoV-2-associated, and depth was defined as the fraction of total T cells that were SARS-CoV-2-associated. Using the MIRA data, every spike-specific TCR was mapped to the spike region that the TCR reacted to and assigned to either a CD4 or a CD8 class. Log10-transformed breadth and depth values were compared by one-way ANOVA with Sidak's multiple comparisons tests. This immuneACCESS table, as held by TCRdb, lists in-frame sequences with V and J called but not all clones. Of the missing ones, under half trace to an unresolved V gene in checked studies; the others have no known cause. That table supplies the V and J calls and clone size; D and trimming were determined from the DNA. Here the sample has approximately 150,000 clones; roughly 88% occur a single time. Of the sample, roughly 6% falls within the top ten clones.

The sample here was peripheral blood, taken 28 days after the second AZD1222 dose. The chain joins TRBV6-2 or TRBV6-3 to TRBJ1-2, with no D gene named confidently. The sequence was obtained from an adult who received the AZD1222 COVID-19 vaccine. The CDR3 has the sequence CASSRMGRDGYTF. The nucleotide sequence is TGTGCCAGCAGCCGGATGGGCCGAGATGGCTACACCTTC.